The rows below give T cell receptor beta chains drawn from one sample of a study of control samples from healthy donors and cancer patients. Data came from immunoSEQ multiplex PCR; TCRdb stores just in-frame clones and leaves some out. The repertoire includes around 85,000 clones, around 90% of them detected once, and around 7.6% sits in the top ten. Input material: blood. The receptors shown here come from an older woman in good health. Both conserved end residues are part of each CDR3. Each record gives: V gene, CDR3 length, clone size, D gene, J gene, CDR3 DNA, CDR3 protein. D genes are given only for firm matches. The size entry is marked missing in some rows and otherwise reads once, few, many or a size class.

TRBV5-1,16,-,TRBD1,TRBJ2-2,TGCGCCAGCAGCTTGGCAGGGGGTCAGAACACCGGGGAGCTGTTTTTT,CASSLAGGQNTGELFF
TRBV9,16,-,-,TRBJ1-3,TGTGCCAGCAGCGAATTCTTCGGACAGTCTGGAAACACCATATATTTT,CASSEFFGQSGNTIYF
TRBV5-1,16,-,TRBD2,TRBJ2-1,TGCGCCAGCAGCTTGGTGACTAGCGGGGGGGCGAATGAGCAGTTCTTC,CASSLVTSGGANEQFF
TRBV2,12,-,-,TRBJ2-3,TGTGCCAGCAGGACTCGCGGAGATACGCAGTATTTT,CASRTRGDTQYF
TRBV11-2,14,-,-,TRBJ1-1,TGTGCCAGCAGCTTAAATTTGGGGGTTACTGAAGCTTTCTTT,CASSLNLGVTEAFF
TRBV7-2,15,-,TRBD1,TRBJ1-1,TGTGCCAGCAGCTTAGTGGACAGGGCGAACACTGAAGCTTTCTTT,CASSLVDRANTEAFF
TRBV6-5,14,-,-,TRBJ1-1,TGTGCCAGCAGTTATCAGGGCCAGAACACTGAAGCTTTCTTT,CASSYQGQNTEAFF
TRBV4-1,17,few,-,TRBJ1-1,TGCGCCAGCAGCCACAGTCAACTCCGGGCCCGGGGGGTTGAAGCTTTCTTT,CASSHSQLRARGVEAFF
TRBV29-1,12,-,TRBD2,TRBJ2-1,TGCAGCGGTCATGACGGGGGGACTGAGCAGTTCTTC,CSGHDGGTEQFF
TRBV5-6,15,-,TRBD1,TRBJ2-1,TGTGCCAGCAGCCGTGGACAGGGAAACTACAATGAGCAGTTCTTC,CASSRGQGNYNEQFF
TRBV7-9,12,-,-,TRBJ1-5,TGTGCCAGCAGCCGAGAAGGGCGGCCCCAGCATTTT,CASSREGRPQHF
TRBV27,16,once,TRBD2,TRBJ2-1,TGTGCCAGCAGTTTCTATACTAGCGGGGCGTACAATGAGCAGTTCTTC,CASSFYTSGAYNEQFF
TRBV21-1,13,-,-,TRBJ2-3,TGTAACTGGGGCGGCAGAACCACAGATACGCAGTATTTT,CNWGGRTTDTQYF
TRBV5-1,15,-,TRBD2,TRBJ2-2,TGCGCCAGCAGCTTGGAACTAGCGGGAGCCGGGGAGCTGTTTTTT,CASSLELAGAGELFF
TRBV11-3,11,once,-,TRBJ2-2,TGTGCCAGCAGGGGTACCGGGGAGCTGTTTTTT,CASRGTGELFF
TRBV28,14,once,TRBD1,TRBJ2-7,TGTGCCAGCAGTTCCTGGACAGGCAGGTTCGAGCAGTACTTC,CASSSWTGRFEQYF
TRBV9,16,-,-,TRBJ1-6,TGTGCCAGCAGCCCCCTGGGCGGACACTATAATTCACCCCTCCACTTT,CASSPLGGHYNSPLHF
TRBV6-1,14,-,-,TRBJ1-1,TGTGCCAGCAGTGAATACCCGACAGCCACTGAAGCTTTCTTT,CASSEYPTATEAFF
TRBV6-1,15,-,TRBD1,TRBJ1-2,TGTGCCAGCAGTGAAGGGGAAGCAGGGGGCTGGGGCTACACCTTC,CASSEGEAGGWGYTF
TRBV3-1/TRBV3-2,15,-,-,TRBJ2-5,TGTGCCAGCAGCCTGGAGGGGGCGATTCAAGAGACCCAGTACTTC,CASSLEGAIQETQYF
TRBV10-2,17,-,TRBD2,TRBJ2-2,TGCGCCAGCAGTGATCCCCACGGGACTAAACCCACCGGGGAGCTGTTTTTT,CASSDPHGTKPTGELFF
TRBV29-1,15,-,TRBD1,TRBJ2-1,TGCAGCGTTGACTCCTGGGACAGGGGCTACAATGAGCAGTTCTTC,CSVDSWDRGYNEQFF
TRBV11-2,12,-,-,TRBJ1-2,TGTGCCAGCAGCTTACGGGATGCTGGCTACACCTTC,CASSLRDAGYTF
TRBV25-1,13,-,TRBD1,TRBJ1-1,TGTGCCAGCACTCCAGGGGGGGGCACTGAAGCTTTCTTT,CASTPGGGTEAFF
TRBV6-5,12,-,TRBD1,TRBJ1-2,TGTGCCAGCAGTCGACAGGGGTTTGGCTACACCTTC,CASSRQGFGYTF
TRBV18,13,-,-,TRBJ2-5,TGTGCCAGCTCACCCCCGACGCGGGAGACCCAGTACTTC,CASSPPTRETQYF
TRBV28,12,-,TRBD1,TRBJ1-2,TGTGCCAGCAGCCGACAGGGTTATGGCTACACCTTC,CASSRQGYGYTF
TRBV5-6,17,-,TRBD2,TRBJ2-3,TGTGCCAGCAGCTTGAGTGGACTAGCGGTAGGCACAGATACGCAGTATTTT,CASSLSGLAVGTDTQYF
TRBV5-1,14,-,TRBD1,TRBJ2-3,TGCGCCAGCACCCTGACAGGGTTGAGAGATACGCAGTATTTT,CASTLTGLRDTQYF
TRBV2,11,-,-,TRBJ2-5,TGTGCCAGCAGGGGTCGGGAGACCCAGTACTTC,CASRGRETQYF
TRBV5-1,14,-,TRBD1,TRBJ2-3,TGCGCCAGTGGGGGACAGGTAATCACAGATACGCAGTATTTT,CASGGQVITDTQYF
TRBV5-1,19,once,TRBD1,TRBJ1-6,TGCGCCAGCAGCACCGGACAGGGGGCACCCCCAGTGCGGAATTCACCCCTCCACTTT,CASSTGQGAPPVRNSPLHF
TRBV28,15,once,TRBD1,TRBJ1-5,TGTGCCAGCAGTTGGGACAGCAGCCTAAATCAGCCCCAGCATTTT,CASSWDSSLNQPQHF
TRBV18,15,-,-,TRBJ1-2,TGTGCCAGCTCACAGGGACTGTCAACTAACTATGGCTACACCTTC,CASSQGLSTNYGYTF
TRBV4-2,13,-,TRBD2,TRBJ2-7,TGTGCCAGCAGCCAAGGTCTAGCGGGGGAGCAGTACTTC,CASSQGLAGEQYF
TRBV4-1,16,once,TRBD2,TRBJ2-5,TGCGCCAGCACCCGTATTCCGGCGGGGGGCAGGGAGACCCAGTACTTC,CASTRIPAGGRETQYF
TRBV7-9,17,-,-,TRBJ1-1,TGTGCCAGCAGCGGCAGGTTCGGCAGAGGGAGGAACACTGAAGCTTTCTTT,CASSGRFGRGRNTEAFF
TRBV19,18,-,TRBD1,TRBJ2-6,TGTGCCAGTATCAGAGGGGGCAGGGTTGGCTCTGGGGCCAACGTCCTGACTTTC,CASIRGGRVGSGANVLTF
TRBV4-3,15,-,TRBD2,TRBJ2-1,TGCGCCAGCAGCCGGGGAGGACTAGGTGACAATGAGCAGTTCTTC,CASSRGGLGDNEQFF
TRBV4-1,15,-,-,TRBJ1-4,TGCGCCAGCAGCCACCTGGAACGGGGCGGTGAAAAACTGTTTTTT,CASSHLERGGEKLFF
TRBV9,17,-,TRBD2,TRBJ2-2,TGTGCCAGCAGCAAGAGACTAGCGGGGGCTCACACCGGGGAGCTGTTTTTT,CASSKRLAGAHTGELFF
TRBV14,15,-,-,TRBJ1-2,TGTGCCAGCAGCCAAGATCACAGTGGTAACTATGGCTACACCTTC,CASSQDHSGNYGYTF
TRBV27,14,-,TRBD1,TRBJ1-2,TGTGCCAGCAGACCCGGGACAGAACTTTATGGCTACACCTTC,CASRPGTELYGYTF
TRBV7-9,14,-,-,TRBJ2-1,TGTGCCAGCAGCTTAAGACTAGTTGCCAATGAGCAGTTCTTC,CASSLRLVANEQFF
TRBV4-3,14,-,-,TRBJ1-1,TGCGCCAGCAGCCAAAAGGCCCTGAACACTGAAGCTTTCTTT,CASSQKALNTEAFF
TRBV10-3,16,-,-,TRBJ1-2,TGTGCCATCAGTGGTGGTCCGACACTAACTAACTATGGCTACACCTTC,CAISGGPTLTNYGYTF
TRBV11-3,13,few,-,TRBJ1-1,TGTGCCAGCAGCTTAGAGACAGGTACAGGGGCTTTCTTT,CASSLETGTGAFF
TRBV19,15,-,-,TRBJ2-1,TGTGCCAGTAAGGCGCTACCAAGCTCCTACAATGAGCAGTTCTTC,CASKALPSSYNEQFF
TRBV9,15,-,-,TRBJ2-1,TGTGCCAGCAGCGTAGTTGGTGTCCCCTACAATGAGCAGTTCTTC,CASSVVGVPYNEQFF
TRBV18,16,-,-,TRBJ1-3,TGTGCCAGCTCCCCACCATCTGGATCCTCTGGAAACACCATATATTTT,CASSPPSGSSGNTIYF
TRBV18,14,once,TRBD1,TRBJ1-2,TGTGCCAGCTCATTGCAGGGGGCGCTAGATGGCTACACCTTC,CASSLQGALDGYTF
TRBV11-2,17,once,TRBD1,TRBJ1-1,TGTGCCAGCAGCTCCCGGGTCAGGGGGCGGGGAGGCACTGAAGCTTTCTTT,CASSSRVRGRGGTEAFF
TRBV20-1,11,-,-,TRBJ1-3,TGCAGCGGTACAGGGGGAAACACCATATATTTT,CSGTGGNTIYF
TRBV19,14,-,-,TRBJ2-7,TGTGCCAGTAGTATGCAGTCCGATAGGGGCGAGCAGTACTTC,CASSMQSDRGEQYF
TRBV5-1,14,-,-,TRBJ1-1,TGCGCCAGCAGCTTGAGAGGGCTCAACACTGAAGCTTTCTTT,CASSLRGLNTEAFF
TRBV5-1,14,-,-,TRBJ2-3,TGCGCCAGCAGCTTGGCCCCAAACACAGATACGCAGTATTTT,CASSLAPNTDTQYF
TRBV10-3,15,-,TRBD1,TRBJ1-2,TGTGCCATCAGTGAGTCCCCCGGGACAGAATATGGCTACACCTTC,CAISESPGTEYGYTF
TRBV2,14,-,-,TRBJ1-5,TGTGCCAGCAGTGAGGGGAGGGGCGATCAGCCCCAGCATTTT,CASSEGRGDQPQHF